This is a list of T cell receptor beta chains from one sample in a study of blood T cell repertoires in COVID-19. Generated by immunoSEQ multiplex PCR, the TCRdb table keeps only in-frame clones and is missing some. The repertoire includes 90,000 to 110,000 clones, around 74% of them detected once, and roughly 19% sits in the top ten. Sequenced material: peripheral blood. Source of these receptors: a woman between 65 and 79 years old with acute or convalescent COVID-19. Both conserved end residues are part of each CDR3. Fields, in order: D gene, V gene, J gene, clone size, CDR3 DNA, CDR3 protein. D genes are given only for firm matches. Only some rows state a clone size, as once, few, many or a class for expanded clones.

>.|TRBV4-1|TRBJ2-7|few
TGCGCCAGCAGGCCTATCAACGGCGAGCAGTACTTC
CASRPINGEQYF
>.|TRBV28|TRBJ1-3|.
TGTGCCAGCAGTTTTCGGCCCTCTAGGAACACCATATATTTT
CASSFRPSRNTIYF
>.|TRBV5-4|TRBJ1-1|.
TGTGCCAGCAGCTTGGGACAGATGAACACTGAAGCTTTCTTT
CASSLGQMNTEAFF
>.|TRBV21-1|TRBJ1-5|.
TGTGCCAGCAGCAACCGGGGGGGGCGAGGCGATCAGCCCCAGCATTTT
CASSNRGGRGDQPQHF
>TRBD2|TRBV5-1|TRBJ2-5|few
TGCGCCAGCAGCTTGGGGGGGACTAGCCCTCAAGAGACCCAGTACTTC
CASSLGGTSPQETQYF
>TRBD1|TRBV18|TRBJ1-6|.
TGTGCCAGCTCACCCTCTCTTGCCGGGACAGGTACCATCACCCTCCACTTT
CASSPSLAGTGTITLHF
>.|TRBV18|TRBJ1-1|.
TGTGCCAGCTCACCACCGATCAAGCTAGGGAACACTGAAGCTTTCTTT
CASSPPIKLGNTEAFF
>.|TRBV19|TRBJ1-3|.
TGTGCCAGTAGTATCTCTACTGGAAACACCATATATTTT
CASSISTGNTIYF
>TRBD1|TRBV19|TRBJ1-5|.
TGTGCCAGTAAAGGACAGGGTTATCAGCCCCAGCATTTT
CASKGQGYQPQHF
>.|TRBV3-1/TRBV3-2|TRBJ2-3|few
TGTGCCAGCAGCCACCGAGCGGAGATACGGACAGATACGCAGTATTTT
CASSHRAEIRTDTQYF
>TRBD2|TRBV4-2|TRBJ2-3|.
TGTGCCAGCACCGGGGGGAGCACAGATACGCAGTATTTT
CASTGGSTDTQYF
>.|TRBV25-1|TRBJ1-1|.
TGTGCCAGCAGTGACGGGATTCTGAACACTGAAGCTTTCTTT
CASSDGILNTEAFF
>TRBD1|TRBV9|TRBJ1-2|few
TGTGCCAGCAGCGCCGACAGGGGCTCTGGCTACACCTTC
CASSADRGSGYTF
>.|TRBV19|TRBJ1-1|once
TGTGCCAGTAGGTTCGTAACAGGGTCCACTGAAGCTTTCTTT
CASRFVTGSTEAFF
>.|TRBV24-1|TRBJ2-2|.
TGTGCCACCAGTGCAAGGACACCGAACACCGGGGAGCTGTTTTTT
CATSARTPNTGELFF
>TRBD1|TRBV30|TRBJ2-2|.
TGTGCCTGGGCAGGGGGCAGGACCGGGGAGCTGTTTTTT
CAWAGGRTGELFF
>.|TRBV3-1/TRBV3-2|TRBJ2-2|.
TGTGCCAGCAGCCAAGCACAGGGCGCCGGGGAGCTGTTTTTT
CASSQAQGAGELFF
>.|TRBV5-1|TRBJ2-3|.
TGCGCCAGCAGCGGGGGACAATCTCTTGGAGATACGCAGTATTTT
CASSGGQSLGDTQYF
>.|TRBV5-1|TRBJ1-5|.
TGCGCCAGCAGCTTTGGGCTCGGGGGGAGGGATCAGCCCCAGCATTTT
CASSFGLGGRDQPQHF
>.|TRBV2|TRBJ1-5|.
TGTGCCAGCAGTGCAGGGAACAATCAGCCCCAGCATTTT
CASSAGNNQPQHF
>.|TRBV24-1|TRBJ1-1|few
TGTGCCACCAGTGATCGGTCAGAAGCTTTCTTT
CATSDRSEAFF
>.|TRBV7-9|TRBJ1-2|few
TGTGCCAGCAGCAAGGACACCTATGGCTACACCTTC
CASSKDTYGYTF
>.|TRBV9|TRBJ1-4|.
TGTGCCAGCAGCGCACAAGAGGGCTCGGGGGGAGAAAAACTGTTTTTT
CASSAQEGSGGEKLFF
>TRBD1|TRBV6-5|TRBJ1-2|.
TGTGCCAGCAGCGGGGGACAGAGCATTGGCTACACCTTC
CASSGGQSIGYTF
>.|TRBV6-6|TRBJ1-1|.
TGTGCCAGCAGTTATGAGACAGCGAACACTGAAGCTTTCTTT
CASSYETANTEAFF
>.|TRBV11-3|TRBJ2-3|.
TGTGCCAGCAGCTTGGGCAAGGGGTCCACAGATACGCAGTATTTT
CASSLGKGSTDTQYF
>.|TRBV6-2/TRBV6-3|TRBJ1-5|.
TGTGCCAGCAGTTCCCCACAGGGTCAGCCCCAGCATTTT
CASSSPQGQPQHF
>.|TRBV5-1|TRBJ2-7|.
TGCGCCAGCAGCCTGAGGGGGACCCAGTCCGAGCAGTACTTC
CASSLRGTQSEQYF
>.|TRBV7-9|TRBJ1-3|.
TGTGCCAGCAGCTTGGACAGAGTCTCTGGAAACACCATATATTTT
CASSLDRVSGNTIYF
>.|TRBV12-3/TRBV12-4|TRBJ1-3|.
TGTGCCAGCAGTTTAAGGCGGGGAAACACCATATATTTT
CASSLRRGNTIYF
>.|TRBV10-3|TRBJ2-7|.
TGTGCCATCAGGGACAGCTCAAGCTCCTACGAGCAGTACTTC
CAIRDSSSSYEQYF
>.|TRBV5-1|TRBJ2-2|.
TGCGCCAGCAGCACGCTGGGGGGTGCAGGGAACACCGGGGAGCTGTTTTTT
CASSTLGGAGNTGELFF
>.|TRBV7-9|TRBJ1-2|.
TGTGCCAGCAGCTTCGGGGACTATGGCTACACCTTC
CASSFGDYGYTF
>.|TRBV7-2|TRBJ2-4|.
TGTGCCAGCAGCTTAGACCAGGGGGCCAAAAACATTCAGTACTTC
CASSLDQGAKNIQYF
>.|TRBV20-1|TRBJ1-1|.
TGCAGTGCGCGGAAGAACACTGAAGCTTTCTTT
CSARKNTEAFF
>.|TRBV12-3/TRBV12-4|TRBJ1-4|.
TGTGCCAGCAGACCAGGACAGCATGAAAAACTGTTTTTT
CASRPGQHEKLFF
>.|TRBV25-1|TRBJ2-7|.
TGTGCCAGCAGTGAAGGGGGACTGGCCTCCTACGAGCAGTACTTC
CASSEGGLASYEQYF
>.|TRBV5-1|TRBJ2-1|.
TGCGCCAGCAGCTTGGTTCCGGGTTCCTACAATGAGCAGTTCTTC
CASSLVPGSYNEQFF
>TRBD1|TRBV7-9|TRBJ2-7|.
TGTGCCAGCAGTTATACCGGGACAGCGTCTGAGCAGTACTTC
CASSYTGTASEQYF
>TRBD2|TRBV7-2|TRBJ2-3|.
TGTGCCAGCAGTCGGTCCCTAGCGGGGGCCCAAGATACGCAGTATTTT
CASSRSLAGAQDTQYF
>.|TRBV7-2|TRBJ1-5|few
TGTGCCAGCAGTCCGGCCGGGGGGAGAAATCAGCCCCAGCATTTT
CASSPAGGRNQPQHF
>.|TRBV19|TRBJ2-5|.
TGTGCCAGTAGCTGGACTCCCGATAACCAAGAGACCCAGTACTTC
CASSWTPDNQETQYF
>TRBD1|TRBV5-1|TRBJ1-1|.
TGCGCCAGCAGCTTGGATTTGTCAGGGGGCCCTGAAGCTTTCTTT
CASSLDLSGGPEAFF
>TRBD2|TRBV19|TRBJ2-1|.
TGTGCCAGTAGCCCATTAGCGGGGGCCCATGAGCAGTTCTTC
CASSPLAGAHEQFF
>.|TRBV19|TRBJ2-5|.
TGTGCCAGTAGTACCTCAGGGAAACAAGAGACCCAGTACTTC
CASSTSGKQETQYF
>TRBD1|TRBV7-9|TRBJ2-1|.
TGTGCCAGCAGCTTAAACACGGCGGGACAGGGCAATGAGCAGTTCTTC
CASSLNTAGQGNEQFF
>.|TRBV10-2|TRBJ1-5|.
TGCGCCAGCCAACAGGGAAGAAGGGGCAATCAGCCCCAGCATTTT
CASQQGRRGNQPQHF
>.|TRBV28|TRBJ1-4|.
TGTGCCAGCAGGGACACTAAAAATGAAAAACTGTTTTTT
CASRDTKNEKLFF
>TRBD1|TRBV5-6|TRBJ1-2|.
TGTGCCAGCAGCCCCGGAGGGACAGGGAGGTATGGCTACACCTTC
CASSPGGTGRYGYTF
>.|TRBV7-8|TRBJ2-7|.
TGTGCCAGCAGCTTAGGGGACACCTCCTACGAGCAGTACTTC
CASSLGDTSYEQYF
>.|TRBV7-9|TRBJ2-2|.
TGTGCCAGCAGCTTAGATGGACGTGCGGGGACCGGGGAGCTGTTTTTT
CASSLDGRAGTGELFF
>.|TRBV11-3|TRBJ2-2|.
TGTGCCAGCAGCTTATACCCCGCGGTTACCACCGGGGAGCTGTTTTTT
CASSLYPAVTTGELFF
>TRBD2|TRBV2|TRBJ2-3|once
TGTGCCAGCAGCCTCGGGGGGTTTGGTACAGATACGCAGTATTTT
CASSLGGFGTDTQYF
>.|TRBV2|TRBJ1-4|.
TGTGCCAGCAGTTATACAGGGCTCCCAGGTGAAAAACTGTTTTTT
CASSYTGLPGEKLFF